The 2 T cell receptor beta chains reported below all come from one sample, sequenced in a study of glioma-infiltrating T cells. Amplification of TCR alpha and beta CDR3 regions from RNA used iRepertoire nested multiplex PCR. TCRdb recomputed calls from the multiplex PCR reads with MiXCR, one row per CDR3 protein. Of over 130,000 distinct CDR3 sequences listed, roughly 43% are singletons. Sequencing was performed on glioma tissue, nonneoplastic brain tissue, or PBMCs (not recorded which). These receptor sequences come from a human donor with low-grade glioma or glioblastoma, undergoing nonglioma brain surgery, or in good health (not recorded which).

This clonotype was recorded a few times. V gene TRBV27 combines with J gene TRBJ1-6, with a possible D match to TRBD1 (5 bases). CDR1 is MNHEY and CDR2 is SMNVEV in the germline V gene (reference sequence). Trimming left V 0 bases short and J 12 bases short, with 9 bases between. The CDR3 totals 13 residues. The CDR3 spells CASSLSAGIPLHF. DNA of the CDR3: TGTGCCAGCAGTTTATCCGCAGGGATACCCCTCCACTTT.

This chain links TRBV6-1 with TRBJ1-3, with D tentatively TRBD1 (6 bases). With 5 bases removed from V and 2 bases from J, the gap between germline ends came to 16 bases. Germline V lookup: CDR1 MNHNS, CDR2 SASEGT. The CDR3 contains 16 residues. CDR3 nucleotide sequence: TGTGCCAGCAGTCCACTCCGGACAGTAGCTGGAAACACCATATATTTT. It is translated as CASSPLRTVAGNTIYF.